This T cell receptor (beta chain) comes out of a study of cytomegalovirus exposure and HLA in healthy donors. Amplification used 60 Vbeta primers and 13 Jbeta primers. The repertoire was sequenced with immunoSEQ multiplex PCR; TCRdb's copy has only in-frame clones and lacks some. The sample comprises some 120,000 clones, around 70% of which are singletons, and less than 4% rests with the top ten. The junction had 8 bases not matched to a gene; V was cut back by 5 bases and J by 1 base. The CDR3 is made up of 16 amino acids. CDR1 and CDR2 from the germline V gene are MDHEN and SYDVKM. This clonotype was sampled from a man aged 30 to 45 in good health and CMV-seronegative. The sample consisted of PBMCs. The rearrangement links TRBV28 to TRBJ1-5; TRBD1 matches at 7 bases. DNA of the CDR3: TGTGCCAGCAGTCCAATCCGACAGGGCAGCAATCAGCCCCAGCATTTT. Protein product: CASSPIRQGSNQPQHF. Using reference TRBV28 and TRBJ1-5 for the parts outside the CDR3, the full variable domain is DVKVTQSSRYLVKRTGEKVFLECVQDMDHENMFWYRQDPGLGLRLIYFSYDVKMKEKGDIPEGYSVSREKKERFSLILESASTNQTSMYLCASSPIRQGSNQPQHFGDGTRLSIL.